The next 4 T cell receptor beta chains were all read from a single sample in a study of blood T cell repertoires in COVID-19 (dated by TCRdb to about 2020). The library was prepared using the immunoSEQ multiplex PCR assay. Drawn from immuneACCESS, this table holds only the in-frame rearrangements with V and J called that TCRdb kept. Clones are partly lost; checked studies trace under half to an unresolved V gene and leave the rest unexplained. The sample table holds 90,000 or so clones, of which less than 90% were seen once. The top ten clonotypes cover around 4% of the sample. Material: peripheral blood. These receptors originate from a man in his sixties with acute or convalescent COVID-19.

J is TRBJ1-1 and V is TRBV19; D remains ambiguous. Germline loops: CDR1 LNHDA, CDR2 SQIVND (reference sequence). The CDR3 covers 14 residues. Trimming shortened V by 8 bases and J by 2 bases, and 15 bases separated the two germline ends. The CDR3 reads CASSWADPNTEAFF. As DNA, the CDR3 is TGTGCCAGTTCTTGGGCAGATCCCAACACTGAAGCTTTCTTT.

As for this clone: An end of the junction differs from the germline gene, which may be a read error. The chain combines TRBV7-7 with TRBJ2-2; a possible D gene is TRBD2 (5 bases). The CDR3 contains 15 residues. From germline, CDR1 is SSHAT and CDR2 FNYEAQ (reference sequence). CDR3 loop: CASSLRPGLTGELFF. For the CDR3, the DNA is TGTGCTAGCAGCTTACGGCCGGGGTTAACCGGGGAGCTGTTTTTT.

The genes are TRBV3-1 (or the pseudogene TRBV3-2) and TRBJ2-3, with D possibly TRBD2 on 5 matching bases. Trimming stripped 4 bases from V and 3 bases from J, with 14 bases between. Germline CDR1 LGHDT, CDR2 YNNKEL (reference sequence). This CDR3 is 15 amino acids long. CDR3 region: CASSPYSERTDTQYF. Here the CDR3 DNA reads TGTGCCAGCAGCCCCTACAGCGAGCGGACAGATACGCAGTATTTT.

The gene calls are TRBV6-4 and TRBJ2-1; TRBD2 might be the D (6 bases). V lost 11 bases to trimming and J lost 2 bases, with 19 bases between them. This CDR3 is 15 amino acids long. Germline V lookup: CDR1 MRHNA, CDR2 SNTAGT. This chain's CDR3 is CASRRFAGTYNEQFF. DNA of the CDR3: TGTGCCTCCAGACGGTTCGCGGGAACCTACAATGAGCAGTTCTTC.